The next 2 T cell receptor beta chains were all read from a single sample in a study of T cells in Graves' hyperthyroidism and ophthalmopathy. Amplification of TCR beta CDR3 regions was performed using RNA transcripts as template. The TCR CDR3 was amplified in a first-round RT-PCR using the HTBI primer set. TCRdb reanalysed the multiplex PCR reads using MiXCR and keeps one entry per CDR3 protein. Among under 350,000 distinct CDR3 sequences listed, 15% to 20% were seen once. Sequenced: blood. These receptor sequences come from a woman aged 45-65 years with Graves' hyperthyroidism.

The chain carries TRBV5-1 and TRBJ2-7, with TRBD1 matching over 7 bases. The junction had 9 bases not matched to a gene; V was cut back by 4 bases and J by 2 bases. The CDR3 is 15 residues long. Germline loops: CDR1 SGHRS, CDR2 YFSETQ. CDR3 nucleotides: TGCGCCAGCAGCGCCGCGGCAGGGGGAACCTACGAGCAGTACTTC. Translation gives CASSAAAGGTYEQYF.

This clonotype was seen at least ten times. This chain connects TRBV3-1 to TRBJ2-3, with D unresolved. V lost 2 bases to trimming and J lost 1 base, with 10 bases between them. The CDR3 sequence is 15 residues long. Per the germline V gene, CDR1 is LGHDT and CDR2 is YNNKEL (reference sequence). CDR3 amino acids: CASSQYTVGTDTQYF. In DNA form, the CDR3 reads TGTGCCAGCAGCCAATACACAGTAGGCACAGATACGCAGTATTTT.